The clone carrying this T cell receptor beta chain occurred once. The antigen remains unidentified. From the reads, TCRdb called clonotypes with MiXCR, one entry per CDR3 protein. The data show around 64,000 distinct CDR3 sequences, less than 25% seen once. This entry is derived from a study of type 1 regulatory T cells. Study context: T-allo10 is an in vitro-generated, Tr1-enriched CD4 T cell product specific for alloantigen. Notes on the study in general: Compared with non-type 1 regulatory T cells, type 1 regulatory T cells showed a more restricted TCR repertoire.

From germline, CDR1 is SGDLS and CDR2 YYNGEE. This CDR3 is 14 amino acids long. V lost 6 bases, J lost 3 bases, and 12 bases lay in between. The specimen was cultured type 1 regulatory T (Tr1) cells, either the whole culture or a sorted fraction (not recorded which). The clonotype was recovered from a human donor in good health. The rearrangement joins TRBV9 to TRBJ2-2, with a weak D call TRBD2 (6 bases). The CDR3 protein is CASNPGVHTGELFF. In DNA form, the CDR3 reads TGTGCCAGCAACCCGGGAGTTCACACCGGGGAGCTGTTTTTT. Filled out from reference TRBV9 and TRBJ2-2, the complete variable domain reads DSGVTQTPKHLITATGQRVTLRCSPRSGDLSVYWYQQSLDQGLQFLIQYYNGEERAKGNILERFSAQQFPDLHSELNLSSLELGDSALYFCASNPGVHTGELFFGEGSRLTVL.